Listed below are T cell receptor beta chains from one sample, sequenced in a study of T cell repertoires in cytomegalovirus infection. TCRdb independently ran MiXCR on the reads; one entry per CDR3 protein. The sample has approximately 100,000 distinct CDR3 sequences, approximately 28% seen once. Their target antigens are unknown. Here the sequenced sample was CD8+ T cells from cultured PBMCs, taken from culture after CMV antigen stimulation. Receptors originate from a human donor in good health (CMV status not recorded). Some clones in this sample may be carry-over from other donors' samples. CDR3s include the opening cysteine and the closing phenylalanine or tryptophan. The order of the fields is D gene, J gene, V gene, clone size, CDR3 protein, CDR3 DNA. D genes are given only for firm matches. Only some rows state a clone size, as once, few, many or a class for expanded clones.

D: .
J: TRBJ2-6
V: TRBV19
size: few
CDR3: CASTPIGAVTGANVLTF
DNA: TGTGCCAGTACCCCCATCGGAGCCGTGACGGGGGCCAACGTCCTGACTTTC

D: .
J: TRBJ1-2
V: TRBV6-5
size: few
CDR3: CASSYSRDGTYGYTF
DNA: TGTGCCAGCAGTTACTCCCGGGACGGAACCTATGGCTACACCTTC

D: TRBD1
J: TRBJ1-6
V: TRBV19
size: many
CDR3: CASSNGDRPNSPLHF
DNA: TGTGCCAGTAGTAATGGGGACAGGCCGAATTCACCCCTCCACTTT

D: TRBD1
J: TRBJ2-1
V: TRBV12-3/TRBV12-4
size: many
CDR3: CASSLSVGTGGMNEQFF
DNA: TGTGCCAGCAGTTTATCGGTCGGGACAGGGGGCATGAATGAGCAGTTCTTC

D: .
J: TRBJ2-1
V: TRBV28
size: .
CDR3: CAIKAATEQFF
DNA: TGTGCCATTAAGGCCGCAACTGAGCAGTTCTTC

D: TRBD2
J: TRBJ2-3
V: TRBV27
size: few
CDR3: CASRRSGGGGVDTQYF
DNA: TGTGCCAGCAGACGGAGTGGTGGCGGGGGTGTAGATACGCAGTATTTT

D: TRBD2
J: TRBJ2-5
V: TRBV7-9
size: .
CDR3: CAGGGQYF
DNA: TGTGCCGGGGGGGGCCAGTACTTC

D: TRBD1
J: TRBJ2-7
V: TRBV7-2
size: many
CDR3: CASTFSGGSYEQYF
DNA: TGTGCCAGCACCTTCTCAGGGGGATCCTACGAGCAGTACTTC

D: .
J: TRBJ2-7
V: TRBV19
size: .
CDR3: CASSIAGTLSYEQYF
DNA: TGTGCCAGTAGTATAGCCGGGACACTTTCCTACGAGCAGTACTTC

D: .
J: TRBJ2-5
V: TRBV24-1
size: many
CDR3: CATSDFGFTLEETQYF
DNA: TGTGCCACCAGTGATTTCGGCTTCACCCTTGAAGAGACCCAGTACTTC

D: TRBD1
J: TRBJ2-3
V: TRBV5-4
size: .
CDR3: CTSSLADRGVDTQYF
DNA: TGTACCAGCAGCTTGGCGGACAGGGGCGTCGATACGCAGTATTTT

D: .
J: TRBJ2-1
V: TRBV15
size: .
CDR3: CATSSFMTGSSYNEQFF
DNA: TGTGCCACCAGCAGTTTTATGACAGGTAGCTCCTACAATGAGCAGTTCTTC

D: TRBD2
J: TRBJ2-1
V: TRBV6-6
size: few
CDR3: CASSYDTRLAEITNEQFF
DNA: TGTGCCAGCAGTTACGACACCAGACTAGCGGAGATAACCAATGAGCAGTTCTTC

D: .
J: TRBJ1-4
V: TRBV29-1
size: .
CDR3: CSVVAGGNEKLFF
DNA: TGCAGCGTTGTAGCGGGGGGGAATGAAAAACTGTTTTTT

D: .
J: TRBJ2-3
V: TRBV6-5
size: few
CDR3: CASNPVGGTTDTQYF
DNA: TGTGCCAGCAACCCCGTGGGGGGTACCACAGATACGCAGTATTTT

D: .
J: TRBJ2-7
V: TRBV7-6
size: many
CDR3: CASSPLGPSYEQYF
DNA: TGTGCCAGCAGCCCCCTTGGACCATCCTACGAGCAGTACTTC

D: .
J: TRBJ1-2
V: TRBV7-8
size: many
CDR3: CASSSSPGTEGGYTF
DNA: TGTGCCAGCAGCTCCTCCCCCGGGACGGAGGGTGGCTACACCTTC

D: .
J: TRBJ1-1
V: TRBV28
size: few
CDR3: CASSGGRGLSTEAFF
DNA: TGTGCCAGCAGTGGGGGTCGGGGTTTGAGCACTGAAGCTTTCTTT

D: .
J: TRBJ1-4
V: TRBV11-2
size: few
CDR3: CASSSLPDSSEKLFF
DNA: TGTGCCAGCAGCTCCCTTCCCGACAGTTCTGAAAAACTGTTTTTT

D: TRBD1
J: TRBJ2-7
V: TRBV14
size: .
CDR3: CASSQENRGVYEQYF
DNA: TGTGCCAGCAGCCAAGAGAACAGGGGGGTATACGAGCAGTACTTC

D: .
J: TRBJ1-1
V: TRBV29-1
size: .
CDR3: CSVEPRGDTEAFF
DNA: TGCAGCGTTGAACCCAGGGGTGACACTGAAGCTTTCTTT

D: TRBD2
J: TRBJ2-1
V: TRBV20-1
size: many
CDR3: CSARTSGYNEQFF
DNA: TGCAGTGCTAGGACTAGCGGTTACAATGAGCAGTTCTTC

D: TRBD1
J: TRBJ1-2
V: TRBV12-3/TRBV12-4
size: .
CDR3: CASSIGGTGGPYGYTF
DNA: TGTGCCAGCAGTATAGGCGGGACAGGGGGCCCATATGGCTACACCTTC

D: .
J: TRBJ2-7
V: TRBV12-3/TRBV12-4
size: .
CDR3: CASSLWAGLMDYEQYF
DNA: TGTGCCAGCAGTTTATGGGCGGGGCTGATGGACTACGAGCAGTACTTC

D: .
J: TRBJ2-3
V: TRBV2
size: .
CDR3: CASSDWGRTTDTQYF
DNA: TGTGCCAGCAGTGATTGGGGCAGAACCACAGATACGCAGTATTTT

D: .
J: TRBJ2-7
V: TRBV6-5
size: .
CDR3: CASSYSSSYEQYF
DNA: TGTGCCAGCAGTTACTCGAGTTCCTACGAGCAGTACTTC

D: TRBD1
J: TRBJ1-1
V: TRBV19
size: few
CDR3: CASTLGQGSTEAFF
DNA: TGTGCCAGTACCCTGGGACAGGGGAGCACTGAAGCTTTCTTT

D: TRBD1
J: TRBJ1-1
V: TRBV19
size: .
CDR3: CASRNRGPSTEAFF
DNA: TGTGCCAGTCGTAACAGGGGGCCGAGCACTGAAGCTTTCTTT

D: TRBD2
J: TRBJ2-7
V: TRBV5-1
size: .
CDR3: CASSLTSDASYEQYF
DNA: TGCGCCAGCAGCTTAACTAGCGATGCCTCCTACGAGCAGTACTTC